The 15 T cell receptor beta chains reported below all come from one sample, sequenced in a study of shared clonotypes between healthy human individuals (dated by TCRdb to the early 2020s). The library was built by means of the immunoSEQ multiplex PCR assay. The table was pulled from immuneACCESS by TCRdb, which kept in-frame rearrangements only. Such tables lose some clones; where checked, under half of the loss comes from unresolved V genes, and the rest has no known cause. The sample contains around 1.4 million clones, around 98.5% of them found a single time. The ten largest account for 0.36% of the sample. The specimen sequenced was naive CD4+ T cells sorted from blood. This specimen's cell subset or site label, interpreted: CD45RA+ positively selected. The receptor set was obtained from a man aged 30 to 45 in good health.

The genes are TRBV7-2 and TRBJ2-7; the D is unclear. V lost 2 bases and J lost 3, with 8 bases in between. CDR1 SGHTA and CDR2 FQGNSA come from the germline V gene. The CDR3 is made up of 13 amino acids. CDR3 in amino acids: CASSLYQLYEQYF. The DNA for the CDR3 is TGTGCCAGCAGCTTATATCAGCTCTACGAGCAGTACTTC.

This chain joins TRBV9 and TRBJ2-3; 10 positions agree with TRBD2. Germline V gives CDR1 SGDLS, CDR2 YYNGEE. This CDR3 is built from 15 residues. V was clipped by 3 bases and J by 5 bases; unmatched bases: 6. CDR3 coding DNA: TGTGCCAGCAGCGGGAAGACTAGCGGGCTAGATACGCAGTATTTT. Translated: CASSGKTSGLDTQYF.

This chain uses TRBV2 with TRBJ1-5; D unclear. This CDR3 has 13 residues. V lost 7 bases and J 0 bases, leaving 7 bases between the germline ends. Germline V lookup: CDR1 SNHLY, CDR2 FYNNEI. In DNA form, the CDR3 reads TGTGCCAGCAACGGGGATAGCAATCAGCCCCAGCATTTT. Amino acid sequence: CASNGDSNQPQHF.

The chain links TRBV30 to TRBJ2-1; no definite D call. V lost 8 bases and J 12 bases, leaving 8 bases between the germline ends. The CDR3 covers 8 residues. CDR1 GTSNPN and CDR2 SVGIG come from the germline V gene (reference sequence). In DNA, the CDR3 is TGTGCCCTCGCCCCGCAGTTCTTC. Translated, it gives CALAPQFF.

J is TRBJ2-7 and V is TRBV5-8; D perhaps matches TRBD1 (6 bases). Trimming removed 0 bases from V and 3 bases from J, with 19 bases in between. Germline lookup yields CDR1 SGHTS and CDR2 YDEGEE. This CDR3 comprises 17 residues. CDR3 in DNA: TGTGCCAGCAGCTTGGGAGGGATTCGGGACACCAACTACGAGCAGTACTTC. Residues: CASSLGGIRDTNYEQYF.

This sequence joins TRBV18 and TRBJ1-5, with a weak D call TRBD1 (6 bases). V lost 3 bases to trimming and J lost 3 bases, with 12 bases between them. This CDR3 spans 15 amino acids. Germline loops: CDR1 KGHSH, CDR2 LQKENI. CDR3 protein: CASSPRQGHNQPQHF. The CDR3 nucleotides are TGTGCCAGCTCACCCCGTCAGGGACACAATCAGCCCCAGCATTTT.

Here the CDR3 reads CASSFPSGGSYNEQFF. In DNA form, the CDR3 reads TGCGCCAGCAGCTTCCCTAGCGGTGGGTCCTACAATGAGCAGTTCTTC. The chain couples TRBV5-1 to TRBJ2-1, with 7 bases fitting TRBD2. V dropped 2 bases and J dropped 1; count of bases not matched to a gene: 6. Germline CDR1 reads SGHRS; CDR2 reads YFSETQ. The CDR3 spans 16 residues.

This chain uses TRBV9 with TRBJ2-7; D remains ambiguous. In germline, CDR1 is SGDLS, CDR2 YYNGEE. V lost 0 bases and J 3 bases, leaving 10 bases between the germline ends. The CDR3 covers 14 residues. This CDR3 reads CASSVGLPNYEQYF. In DNA form, the CDR3 reads TGTGCCAGCAGCGTAGGCCTACCGAACTACGAGCAGTACTTC.

J is TRBJ1-5 and V is TRBV19; D not resolved. V was cut by 6 bases and J by 4 bases, with 13 bases left in between. The CDR3 is 14 amino acids. Looked up from germline, CDR1 is LNHDA and CDR2 is SQIVND (reference sequence). The CDR3 spells CASRRRHPNQPQHF. CDR3 sequence (DNA): TGTGCCAGTAGGAGACGGCATCCGAATCAGCCCCAGCATTTT.

The genes are TRBV15 and TRBJ2-3, with 7 bases fitting TRBD1. After removal of 5 bases from V and 4 bases from J, the junction contained 9 bases not matched to a gene. The CDR3 extends over 15 amino acids. In germline, CDR1 is LNHNV, CDR2 YYDKDF (reference sequence). In DNA, the CDR3 is TGTGCCACCAGCCCAGGGGCCAGGGGGTCAGATACGCAGTATTTT. Amino acids: CATSPGARGSDTQYF.

A remark on this clone: Other nucleotide sequences from this sample produce the same CDR3. The chain combines TRBV7-9 with TRBJ2-1; 13 bases align to TRBD2. The germline V gene encodes CDR1 SEHNR and CDR2 FQNEAQ (reference sequence). The V segment lost 5 bases and the J segment 4 bases; nucleotides outside the gene matches: 2. The CDR3 has 15 amino acids. This chain's CDR3 is CASSPLAGGYNEQFF. CDR3 bases: TGTGCCAGCAGCCCACTAGCGGGAGGGTACAATGAGCAGTTCTTC.

The rearrangement joins TRBV28 to TRBJ2-5, with 8 bases aligning to TRBD1. Germline V gene lookup returns CDR1 MDHEN and CDR2 SYDVKM. The J segment lost 7 bases and the V segment lost 5 bases, leaving 21 bases of the junction unmatched. CDR3 length: 18 amino acids. The CDR3 reads CASSPSDRVSSISGTQYF. The CDR3 nucleotides read TGTGCCAGCAGTCCATCGGACAGGGTCAGTTCGATTTCAGGGACCCAGTACTTC.

This chain links TRBV7-8 with TRBJ2-7; TRBD2 agrees at 12 bases. Germline V gene data show CDR1 as SGHVS and CDR2 as FQNEAQ. Trimming removed 0 bases from V and 0 bases from J; junction bases left unmatched: 9. The CDR3 sequence is 19 residues long. CDR3 in DNA: TGTGCCAGCAGCTTAGCGGTTGTTACTAGCGGGGGGAGCTCCTACGAGCAGTACTTC. The encoded protein is CASSLAVVTSGGSSYEQYF.

The chain combines TRBV6-5 with TRBJ1-2, with D uncertain. Germline V gene sequence: CDR1 MNHEY, CDR2 SVGAGI. V was shortened by 6 bases and J by 4 bases, with 12 bases between the two germline ends. This CDR3 region has 13 residues. The CDR3 DNA reads as TGTGCCAGCAGCCTAGGCGAGCTCTATGGCTACACCTTC. Translation gives CASSLGELYGYTF.

The J gene is TRBJ1-3, the V gene TRBV19; the D is unclear. Germline V gene sequence: CDR1 LNHDA, CDR2 SQIVND (reference sequence). V was pared by 8 bases and J by 3 bases, with 8 bases between. The CDR3 spans 12 residues. This CDR3 is CASLADGNTIYF. CDR3 coding DNA: TGTGCCAGTCTGGCAGATGGAAACACCATATATTTT.